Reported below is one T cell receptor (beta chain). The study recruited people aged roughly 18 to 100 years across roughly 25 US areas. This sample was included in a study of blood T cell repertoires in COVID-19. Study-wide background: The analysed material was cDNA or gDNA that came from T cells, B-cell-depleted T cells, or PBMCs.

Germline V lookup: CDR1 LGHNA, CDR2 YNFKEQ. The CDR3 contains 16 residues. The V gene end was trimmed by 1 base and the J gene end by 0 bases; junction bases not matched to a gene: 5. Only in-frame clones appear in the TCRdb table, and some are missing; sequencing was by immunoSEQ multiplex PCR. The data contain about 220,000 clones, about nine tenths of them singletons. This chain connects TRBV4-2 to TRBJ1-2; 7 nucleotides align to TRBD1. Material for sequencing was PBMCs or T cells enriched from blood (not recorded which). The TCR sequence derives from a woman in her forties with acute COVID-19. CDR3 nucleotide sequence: TGTGCCAGCAGCCAAGGGGGACAGCTCACTAACTATGGCTACACCTTC. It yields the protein CASSQGGQLTNYGYTF.